This T cell receptor (beta chain) is drawn from a study of tissue T cells after allogeneic stem cell transplantation (dated by TCRdb to 2021 to 2024). The study in broad terms: Using research autopsies of patients with and without GVHD, plus mouse models of GVHD, the study profiled TCR beta repertoires across many tissues. On the human side, the study was prospective and observational, with no blinding or randomization. The investigation overall reported the following: In both patients and mice, T cells from blood and spleen picked up only a limited part of the TCR repertoire that was detected in tissues. Within patients, how anatomically similar tissues were was a major factor shaping TCR repertoire composition, regardless of disease or transplant status. A small and clinically heterogeneous patient cohort was studied, and sampling depth was acknowledged as a limitation. Which tissue TCRs were alloreactive or antigen-specific was not determined in the study, and some of the clones might have been host cells that persisted. Only a few T cell clones appeared in more than one patient, yet motif-based clustering showed tissue-specific repertoire signatures that were shared between patients.

The meaning of the sample's time point label: mouse harvest day 14 after allogeneic transplant. Each mouse graft consisted of 10^7 T-cell-depleted bone marrow cells plus 10^6 splenic CD5+ T cells and was given by tail vein injection. Mouse GVHD was modeled in a major MHC-mismatch B6 (H2b) into BALB/c (H2d) model, with tissues profiled at day 7 or 14. On day 7 or 14 post-transplant, mouse tissues and retro-orbital blood were harvested with separate sterile tools for each animal, and livers were flushed beforehand. Before genomic DNA isolation with the DNeasy Blood & Tissue Kit, mouse tissues were minced with razor blades in buffered saline. The library was generated by the immunoSEQ multiplex PCR assay. Adaptive Biotechnologies performed TCRbeta CDR3 sequencing at survey depth and reported CDR3 sequences, V/J genes, productive frequency, and template counts. Amplification of TCR beta CDR3 regions was performed from genomic DNA rather than from RNA. Regarding the original processing steps: Jensen-Shannon divergence served to quantify pairwise repertoire overlap between tissues, with 0 meaning identical and 1 meaning complete divergence. Tissues were clustered by single-linkage agglomerative hierarchical clustering of pairwise JSD values, and the clustering results were displayed as dendrograms. GLIPH2 was run on all patient samples with simulation_depth 1000, kmer_min_depth 3, cdr3_length_cutoff 8, keeping groups with more than two unique CDR3s. A standardized tissue-overlap score was calculated by extrapolating Jaccard GLIPH-group overlap across patients to a standard repertoire size of 1000 clones. To look at how diversity was associated with clinical or experimental variables, linear mixed-effect models were used, with tissue treated as a fixed effect and individual treated as a random effect. The source is immuneACCESS, and TCRdb retained only in-frame sequences with V and J called. Part of the clones is not carried over; for the studies checked, unresolved V genes explain less than half of this, and the remainder is unexplained. V and J calls and clone size are copied from that table; D and trimming were computed from the DNA. This sample has about 6,800 clones in its table, and about 35% of those were observed once. The ten largest clones take up 6.3% of the sample.

The germline V gene (reference sequence) yields KGHPV for CDR1 and FQNQEV for CDR2. Trimmed from V: 2 bases; trimmed from J: 4 bases; junction bases lacking a gene match: 3. CDR3 length: 14 amino acids, cysteine to phenylalanine. The DNA shown is the part of the CDR3 that was read: 39 bases, in frame from base 1. This clone is termed medium-sized (0.01 to 0.1%). The antigen this receptor binds is unknown. Gene names and germline sequences refer to the mouse in this case. The read finishes 1 residue shy of the CDR3 end, and the germline J gene is used to complete it. The source of this sequence is a female BALB/c mouse given C57BL/6 T cells with graft-versus-host disease after an allogeneic hematopoietic cell transplant. Material: skin. The chain couples TRBV26 to TRBJ2-5; 7 bases in between match TRBD2. The part of the CDR3 DNA that was read is TGTGCCAGCAGTCTGAGGCTGGGGGAAGACACCCAGTAC. It codes for CASSLRLGEDTQY. The complete CDR3 reads CASSLRLGEDTQYF. Here the CDR3 is joined to the reference TRBV26 and TRBJ2-5 genes, and the full variable domain is: NSKVIQTPRYLVKGQGQKAKMRCIPEKGHPVVFWYQQNKNNEFKFLINFQNQEVLQQIDMTEKRFSAECPSNSPCSLEIQSSEAGDSALYLCASSLRLGEDTQYFGPGTRLLVL.